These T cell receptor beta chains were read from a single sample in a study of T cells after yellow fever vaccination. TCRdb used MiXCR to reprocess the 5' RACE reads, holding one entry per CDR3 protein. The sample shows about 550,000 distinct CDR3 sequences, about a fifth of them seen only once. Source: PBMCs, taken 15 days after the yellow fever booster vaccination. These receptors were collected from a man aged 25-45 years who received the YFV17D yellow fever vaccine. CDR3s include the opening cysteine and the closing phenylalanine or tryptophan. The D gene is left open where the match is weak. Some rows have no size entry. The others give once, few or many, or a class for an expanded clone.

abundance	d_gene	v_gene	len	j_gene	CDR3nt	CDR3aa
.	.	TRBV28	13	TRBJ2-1	TGTGCCAGCGACGGACCCTCGGGGAATGAGCAGTTCTTC	CASDGPSGNEQFF
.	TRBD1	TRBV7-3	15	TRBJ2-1	TGTGCCAGCAGCTTTTCTGGGACAGGTTACAATGAGCAGTTCTTC	CASSFSGTGYNEQFF
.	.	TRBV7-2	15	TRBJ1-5	TGTGCCAGCAGCTTAGTGTCAGGGGATAGGCAGCCCCAGCATTTT	CASSLVSGDRQPQHF
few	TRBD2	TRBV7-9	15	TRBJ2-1	TGTGCCATACTAGCGGGAGCGAGGTTCTACAATGAGCAGTTCTTC	CAILAGARFYNEQFF
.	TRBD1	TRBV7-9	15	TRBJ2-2	TGTGCCAGCAGCCCGGGGACAGGGATAACCGGGGAGCTGTTTTTT	CASSPGTGITGELFF
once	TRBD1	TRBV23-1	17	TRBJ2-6	TGCGCCACTTACCGGGACAGGGTATTATCCGGGGCCAACGTCCTGACTTTC	CATYRDRVLSGANVLTF
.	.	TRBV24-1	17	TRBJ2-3	TGTGCCACCAGTGAACCCGGGAGTCTTCCCTCCACAGATACGCAGTATTTT	CATSEPGSLPSTDTQYF
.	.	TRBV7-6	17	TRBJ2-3	TGTGCCAGCAGCGATAAACACCCGGGACACCCCACAGATACGCAGTATTTT	CASSDKHPGHPTDTQYF
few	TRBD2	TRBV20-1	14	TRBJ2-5	TGCAGTGCTAGGACTAGCGGGATTTATGAGACCCAGTACTTC	CSARTSGIYETQYF
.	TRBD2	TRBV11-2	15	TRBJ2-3	TGTGCCAGCTCCCCTAGCGGGAGTGATACAGATACGCAGTATTTT	CASSPSGSDTDTQYF
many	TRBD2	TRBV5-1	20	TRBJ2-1	TGCGCCAGCAGCTTCCCGCCCGCAGGGACTAGCGGAACCGCCTACAATGAGCAGTTCTTC	CASSFPPAGTSGTAYNEQFF
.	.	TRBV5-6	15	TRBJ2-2	TGTGCCAGCAGCTATGGGGCCGAGGGCACCGGGGAGCTGTTTTTT	CASSYGAEGTGELFF
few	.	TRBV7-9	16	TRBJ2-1	TGTGCCAGCAGCTTAGCGGGTTCACCCGGCGACAATGAGCAGTTCTTC	CASSLAGSPGDNEQFF
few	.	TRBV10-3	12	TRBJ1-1	TGTGCCACCCAGGACACGGGAACTGAAGCTTTCTTT	CATQDTGTEAFF
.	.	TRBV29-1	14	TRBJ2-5	TGCAGCGCTACCTCATCAAAGGGAGTTGAGACCCAGTACTTC	CSATSSKGVETQYF
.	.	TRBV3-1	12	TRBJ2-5	TGTGCCAGCAGCCAAGTATACGAGACCCAGTACTTC	CASSQVYETQYF
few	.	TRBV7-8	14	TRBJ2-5	TGCGCCAGCAGCTTGGGTGCGTCCCAAGAGACCCAGTACTTC	CASSLGASQETQYF
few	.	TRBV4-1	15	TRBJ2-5	TGCGCCAGCAGCCAAGTGGGCCAGGGTGGTGAGACCCAGTACTTC	CASSQVGQGGETQYF
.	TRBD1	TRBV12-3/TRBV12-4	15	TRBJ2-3	TGTGCCAGCGCCTCTGGGGACAGGGTAACAGATACGCAGTATTTT	CASASGDRVTDTQYF
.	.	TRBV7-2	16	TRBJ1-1	TGTGCCAGCAGCTTAAGTAGTTTGACCAGGGGCACTGAAGCTTTCTTT	CASSLSSLTRGTEAFF
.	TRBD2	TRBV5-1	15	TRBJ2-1	TGCGCCAGCAGCTTGGTAACTAGCGGGAACAATGAGCAGTTCTTC	CASSLVTSGNNEQFF
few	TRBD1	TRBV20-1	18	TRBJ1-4	TGCAGTGCTAGTGGTGGGGCGACAGGGGGCTTGACTAATGAAAAACTGTTTTTT	CSASGGATGGLTNEKLFF
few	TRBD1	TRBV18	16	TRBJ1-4	TGTGCCAGCTCACCACCGCCGGGACAGGTTTATGAAAAACTGTTTTTT	CASSPPPGQVYEKLFF
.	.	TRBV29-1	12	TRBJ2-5	TGCAGCCTGAGGGAGCCCCAAGAGACCCAGTACTTC	CSLREPQETQYF
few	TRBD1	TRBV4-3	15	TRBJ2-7	TGCGCCAGCAGCCAAGAACAGGGGGCCCTCTCCGAGCAGTACTTC	CASSQEQGALSEQYF
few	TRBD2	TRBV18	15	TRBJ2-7	TGTGCCAGCTCACCAGTAAGCGGGAGCATCTACGAGCAGTACTTC	CASSPVSGSIYEQYF
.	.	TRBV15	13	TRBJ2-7	TGTGCCACCAGCAGAGATCTGGGGAGGGAGCAGTACTTC	CATSRDLGREQYF
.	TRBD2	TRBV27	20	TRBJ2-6	TGTGCCAGCAGCACAATTGGGACTAGCGGGAGCCGCTCTGGGGCCAACGTCCTGACTTTC	CASSTIGTSGSRSGANVLTF
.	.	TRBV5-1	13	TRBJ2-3	TGCGCCAGCACTCGGGACACCACAGATACGCAGTATTTT	CASTRDTTDTQYF
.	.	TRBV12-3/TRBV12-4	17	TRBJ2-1	TGTGCCAGCAGTGGGAAGGAGCGGGCTATCTACTACAATGAGCAGTTCTTC	CASSGKERAIYYNEQFF
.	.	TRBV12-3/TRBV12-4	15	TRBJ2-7	TGTGCCAGCAGTTCCTCATACGTGACCTCCTACGAGCAGTACTTC	CASSSSYVTSYEQYF
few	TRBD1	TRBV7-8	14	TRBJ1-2	TGTGCCAGCAGCTTCGGGACAGGGGGCTATGGCTACACCTTC	CASSFGTGGYGYTF
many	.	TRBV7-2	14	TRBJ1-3	TGTGCCAGCAGCAGAAGAAACTCTGGAAACACCATATATTTT	CASSRRNSGNTIYF
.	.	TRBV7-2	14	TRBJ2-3	TGTGCCAGCAGCTTAGTTTGGGGCCCAGATACGCAGTATTTT	CASSLVWGPDTQYF
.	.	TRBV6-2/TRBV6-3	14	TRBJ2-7	TGTGCCAGCAGTTACCACGCGGTGCCCTACGAGCAGTACTTC	CASSYHAVPYEQYF
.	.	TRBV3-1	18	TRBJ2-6	TGTGCCAGCAGCCAATCGGCAGTTCGGAGCTCTGGGGCCAACGTCCTGACTTTC	CASSQSAVRSSGANVLTF
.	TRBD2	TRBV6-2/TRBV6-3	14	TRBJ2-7	TGTGCCAGCGGCTTAGCGGGAGTCACCTACGAGCAGTACTTC	CASGLAGVTYEQYF
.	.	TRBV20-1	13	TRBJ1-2	TGCAGTGCTAGTTCGTCCCGCCAATATGGCTACACCTTC	CSASSSRQYGYTF
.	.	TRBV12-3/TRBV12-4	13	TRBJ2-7	TGTGCCAGCATCGCCGAGGGCTTGGGGGAGCAGTACTTC	CASIAEGLGEQYF
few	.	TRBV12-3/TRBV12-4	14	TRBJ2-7	TGTGCCAGCAGTTTCCGGGACTCCCATAAGAAGCAGTACTTC	CASSFRDSHKKQYF